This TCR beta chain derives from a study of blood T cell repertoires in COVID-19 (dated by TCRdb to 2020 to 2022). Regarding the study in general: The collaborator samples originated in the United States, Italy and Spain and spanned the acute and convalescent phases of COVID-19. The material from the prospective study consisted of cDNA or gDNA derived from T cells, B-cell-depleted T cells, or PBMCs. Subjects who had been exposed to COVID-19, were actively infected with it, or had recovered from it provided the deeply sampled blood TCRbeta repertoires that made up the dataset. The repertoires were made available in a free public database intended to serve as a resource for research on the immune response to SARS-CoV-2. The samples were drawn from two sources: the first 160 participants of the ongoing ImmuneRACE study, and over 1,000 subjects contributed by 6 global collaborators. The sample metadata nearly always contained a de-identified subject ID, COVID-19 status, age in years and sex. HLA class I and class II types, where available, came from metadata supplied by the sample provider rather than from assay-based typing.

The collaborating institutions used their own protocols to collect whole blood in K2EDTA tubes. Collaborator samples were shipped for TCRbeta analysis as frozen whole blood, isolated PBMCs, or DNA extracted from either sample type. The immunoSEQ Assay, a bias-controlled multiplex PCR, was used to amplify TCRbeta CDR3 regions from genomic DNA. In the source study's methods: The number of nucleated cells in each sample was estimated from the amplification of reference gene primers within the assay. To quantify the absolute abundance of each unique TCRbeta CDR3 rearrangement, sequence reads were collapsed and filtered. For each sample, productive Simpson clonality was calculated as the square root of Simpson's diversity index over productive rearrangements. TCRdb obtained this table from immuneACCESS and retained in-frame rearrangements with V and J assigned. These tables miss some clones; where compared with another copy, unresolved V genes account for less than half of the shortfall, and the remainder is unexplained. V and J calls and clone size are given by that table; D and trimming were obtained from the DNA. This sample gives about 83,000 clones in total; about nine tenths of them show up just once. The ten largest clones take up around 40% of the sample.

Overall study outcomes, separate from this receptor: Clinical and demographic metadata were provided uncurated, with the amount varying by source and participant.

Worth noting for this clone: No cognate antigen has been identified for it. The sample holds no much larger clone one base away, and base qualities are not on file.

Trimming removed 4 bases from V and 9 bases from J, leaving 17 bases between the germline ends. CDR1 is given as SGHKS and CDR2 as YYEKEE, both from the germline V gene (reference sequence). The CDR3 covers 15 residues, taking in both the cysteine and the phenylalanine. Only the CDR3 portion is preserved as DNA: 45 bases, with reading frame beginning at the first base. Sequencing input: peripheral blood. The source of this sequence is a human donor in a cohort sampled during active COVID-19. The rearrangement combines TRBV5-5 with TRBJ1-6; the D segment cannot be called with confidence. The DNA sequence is TGTGCCAGCAGCGTAGACGCCTCGGAGGGTTCACCCCTCCACTTT. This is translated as CASSVDASEGSPLHF.